This T cell receptor beta chain emerged from a study of CD8+ T cells in alopecia areata. Study information: The study gave treated patients oral tofacitinib at 5 to 10 mg twice daily. Affected scalp percentage set treated patients' severity scores.

As for this clone: Its matching antigen is unknown.

Sample treatment: oral pan-JAK inhibitor, 5-10 mg twice daily. Study conclusions and caveats: Many expanded lesional clones persisted in scalp and blood during tofacitinib treatment.

In each case, RNA was isolated and then reverse transcribed into cDNA as the sequencing template. Sequencing was performed with immunoSEQ multiplex PCR; in TCRdb, only in-frame clones are kept and a portion is missing. The data show about 190,000 clones, about three fifths seen once. V gave up 1 base and J gave up 2 bases, with 18 bases separating them. The germline CDR1 and CDR2 sequences are LNHNV and YYDKDF (reference sequence). This CDR3 region has 17 residues. Sequenced here: CD4+ T cells sorted from blood, sampled at week 4, from a patient treated with tofacitinib. The chain combines TRBV15 with TRBJ2-7; tentative D call: TRBD1 (5 bases). This sequence was found in a human donor with alopecia areata. CDR3 protein: CATSRVRAGGATYEQYF. In DNA, the CDR3 is TGTGCCACCAGCAGAGTCCGGGCAGGTGGGGCAACCTACGAGCAGTACTTC.